These 4 T cell receptor beta chains were all obtained from the same sample, sequenced in a study of CD8 T cells in ankylosing spondylitis. For these receptors, no antigen is known. Using its own MiXCR run on the 5' RACE reads, TCRdb lists one record per CDR3 protein. The profile shows about 800,000 distinct CDR3 sequences, roughly 10% of them singletons. The study, taken as a whole, reports: A TCR beta motif made of about 8 highly homologous variants seemed typical of ankylosing spondylitis blood.

Sequenced sample: blood, either unsorted or a sorted T cell fraction (not recorded which). These TCRs come from a male donor with ankylosing spondylitis.

This clonotype appeared a few times. CDR3 nucleotides: TGCAGTGCTAGAGTCTGGGACACTAACTATGGCTACACCTTC. Amino acids: CSARVWDTNYGYTF. The chain is built from TRBV20-1 and TRBJ1-2, with D perhaps matching TRBD1 (6 bases). This CDR3 is 14 amino acids long. Trimming took 1 base from V and 0 from J, leaving 9 bases between them. Looked up from germline, CDR1 is DFQATT and CDR2 is SNEGSKA (reference sequence).

The chain is built from TRBV4-2 and TRBJ2-5; no clear D gene. V was clipped by 1 base and J by 5 bases, with 11 bases between them. The V gene's germline CDR1 is LGHNA and CDR2 YNFKEQ. This CDR3 region has 14 residues. The CDR3 region is CASSQVTASETQYF. CDR3 nucleotide sequence: TGTGCCAGCAGCCAAGTCACAGCTTCGGAGACCCAGTACTTC.

The sample holds a few counts of this clonotype. The V gene is TRBV6-2 or TRBV6-3, the J gene TRBJ2-7, with 9 bases lining up with TRBD2. Germline CDR1 reads MNHEY; CDR2 reads SVGEGT. The CDR3 extends over 17 amino acids. The V segment lost 5 bases and the J segment 0 bases; nucleotides outside the gene matches: 11. The CDR3 DNA reads as TGTGCCAGCAGTCGAAGCCGCGCGGGAGGGAGCTCCTACGAGCAGTACTTC. As protein: CASSRSRAGGSSYEQYF.

This clonotype was seen repeatedly, ten times or more. The chain links TRBV12-3 or TRBV12-4 to TRBJ2-5; 12 positions agree with TRBD2. V trimming: 3 bases; J trimming: 10 bases; junction bases outside the gene matches: 12. This CDR3 comprises 16 residues. Written as DNA, the CDR3 is TGTGCCAGCAGTTTTCGACTAGCGGGAGTATGGGGGATCCAGTACTTC. This codes for CASSFRLAGVWGIQYF.